This T cell receptor (beta chain) was identified in a study of blood T cell repertoires in COVID-19. Study-level information: PBMCs, B-cell-depleted T cells, or T cells were the source of the cDNA or gDNA that made up the material.

This clone was counted only a few times. This CDR3 contains 14 residues. CDR1 and CDR2 from the germline V gene are SEHNR and FQNEAQ (reference sequence). V was clipped by 6 bases and J by 8 bases, with 19 bases between them. Cohorts were assigned according to the clinical history that participants reported. Two negative PCRs, clearance, or symptom resolution had been documented for recovered Cohort 3 donors. Using immunoSEQ multiplex PCR, the repertoire was profiled, and TCRdb retains in-frame clones only, with some absent. The sample has hundreds of thousands of clones; about 85% are singletons. Sequencing was carried out using PBMCs or T cells enriched from blood (not recorded which). The chain is built from TRBV7-9 and TRBJ1-2; D is possibly TRBD1 (6 bases). The sequence was collected from a woman in her forties or fifties who had recovered from COVID-19. For the CDR3, the DNA is TGTGCCAGCAGACTGTCAGGGGACCCACGGGGCTACACCTTC. Translating gives CASRLSGDPRGYTF.